This entry lists 17 T cell receptor beta chains sequenced from one sample in a study of Graves' ophthalmopathy and Graves' hyperthyroidism. Amplified material comprised TCR beta CDR3 regions derived from RNA transcripts. The library came from an HTBI-primed first-round RT-PCR and a second-round multiplex PCR. TCRdb recomputed calls from the multiplex PCR reads with MiXCR, one row per CDR3 protein. The data hold more than 1,000,000 distinct CDR3 sequences, with about 38% observed a single time. Sample: peripheral blood or thyroid tissue (not recorded which). These receptors came from an adult man with Graves' hyperthyroidism.

Turning to this clonotype: Being one base from a much bigger clone, this may be a read error. The rearrangement links TRBV20-1 to TRBJ1-5; D remains ambiguous. The CDR3 consists of 15 residues. V was shortened by 0 bases and J by 7 bases, with 16 bases between the two germline ends. The germline V gene has CDR1 DFQATT and CDR2 SNEGSKA (reference sequence). In DNA, the CDR3 is TGCAGTGCTAGAGAAGGCGGGGTACGAATGCAGCCCCAGCATTTT. It yields the protein CSAREGGVRMQPQHF.

Regarding this clonotype: At one boundary the junction diverges from the germline segment, which might be a read error. The rearrangement links TRBV20-1 to TRBJ2-7, with 9 nucleotides matching TRBD1. The CDR3 spans 13 residues. CDR1 DFQATT and CDR2 SNEGSKA come from the germline V gene (reference sequence). In nucleotides, the CDR3 is TGCAGTGCTAGGAGGGGACAGGGATACGAACAGTACTTC. Its translation is CSARRGQGYEQYF.

This clonotype was observed at least ten times. J is TRBJ2-2 and V is TRBV4-2; no reliable D call. CDR1 and CDR2 from the germline V gene are LGHNA and YNFKEQ. This CDR3 is 15 amino acids long. V lost 0 bases and J 5 bases, leaving 10 bases between the germline ends. The CDR3 loop reads CASSQDVSLTGELFF. In DNA form, the CDR3 reads TGTGCCAGCAGCCAAGATGTGTCGTTGACCGGGGAGCTGTTTTTT.

The chain joins TRBV10-3 to TRBJ1-2; 7 positions match TRBD1. This CDR3 has 13 amino acids. V was clipped by 10 bases and J by 2 bases; unmatched bases: 7. Germline lookup yields CDR1 ENHRY and CDR2 SYGVKD. DNA of the CDR3: TGTGCCAGCCGTTGGGGACAGAACTATGGCTACACCTTC. It codes for CASRWGQNYGYTF.

Concerning this clonotype itself: Germline and junction disagree at one end, which may indicate a read error. The chain has TRBV7-9 and TRBJ2-7; D remains unclear. The CDR3 runs 12 residues. CDR1 SEHNR and CDR2 FQNEAQ come from the germline V gene (reference sequence). The CDR3 loop is CASSLRAYEQCF. The CDR3 DNA is TGTGCCAGCAGCTTAAGAGCTTACGAGCAGTGCTTC.

The sample holds many counts of this clonotype. This chain joins TRBV7-2 and TRBJ1-4; 7 bases map to TRBD1. This CDR3 is built from 15 residues. Germline V gene lookup returns CDR1 SGHTA and CDR2 FQGNSA. The ends lost 4 bases at V and 7 bases at J; junction bases unmatched: 9. CDR3 sequence: CASSYQGQLGEKLFF. CDR3 sequence (DNA): TGTGCCAGCAGCTACCAGGGACAGCTAGGTGAAAAACTGTTTTTT.

V and J are TRBV10-3 and TRBJ2-7, with D perhaps matching TRBD1 (6 bases). The CDR3 covers 12 residues. Per germline, CDR1 ENHRY and CDR2 SYGVKD. The ends were cut back, 2 bases at V and 12 bases at J, with 14 bases in the middle. The DNA of the CDR3 is TGTGCCATCAGTGAGGGGTCCCAGGGGCGGTACTTC. Protein sequence: CAISEGSQGRYF.

The chain has TRBV27 and TRBJ1-2; tentatively, D is TRBD1 (6 bases). The CDR3 is 17 amino acids. V was pared by 0 bases and J by 0 bases, with 14 bases between. Germline CDR1 is MNHEY and CDR2 is SMNVEV (reference sequence). The CDR3 loop is CASSLSGAGYSNYGYTF. CDR3 bases: TGTGCCAGCAGTTTATCGGGGGCAGGCTATTCTAACTATGGCTACACCTTC.

A word on this clonotype: A read error may account for a junction end that differs from germline. This chain joins TRBV15 and TRBJ1-4; D unresolved. The CDR3 is 9 residues long. Germline CDR1 and CDR2: LNHNV and YYDKDF (reference sequence). The chain's CDR3 is CATSSELVF. CDR3 nucleotide sequence: TGTGCCACCAGTTCGGAACTGGTTTTT.

This clonotype was recorded many times. The rearrangement links TRBV19 to TRBJ2-5; D is undetermined. V was trimmed by 7 bases and J by 1 base, leaving 19 bases between them. Germline V lookup: CDR1 LNHDA, CDR2 SQIVND (reference sequence). The CDR3 is 16 residues long. The CDR3 region is CASMARMGWGQETQYF. As DNA, the CDR3 is TGTGCCAGTATGGCCCGTATGGGTTGGGGCCAAGAGACCCAGTACTTC.

This clonotype was observed many times. The chain uses TRBV10-3 and TRBJ1-1, with D possibly TRBD1 on 5 matching bases. CDR1 ENHRY and CDR2 SYGVKD come from the germline V gene. The CDR3 extends over 14 amino acids. V shed 6 bases and J shed 2 bases, with 13 bases lying between them. The CDR3 region has the DNA TGTGCCATCAGCCCCGGACATATTAACACTGAAGCTTTCTTT. It translates to CAISPGHINTEAFF.

There are many counts of this clonotype. This sequence joins TRBV6-2 or TRBV6-3 and TRBJ1-6, with D uncertain. Germline-derived CDR1 and CDR2 are MNHEY and SVGEGT. There are 15 residues in the CDR3. The V end was cut by 1 base, the J end by 8 bases, with 12 bases between. CDR3 region: CASSYYRRRDSPLHF. CDR3 in DNA: TGTGCCAGCAGTTACTATCGCCGTCGGGATTCACCCCTCCACTTT.

With respect to this clonotype: A much larger clonotype is one base distant, so this may be a read error. This sequence joins TRBV19 and TRBJ1-1, with a tentative D call TRBD1 (5 bases). Looked up from germline, CDR1 is LNHDA and CDR2 is SQIVND (reference sequence). CDR3 size: 13 residues. DNA of the CDR3: TGTGCCGGTAGTTCCATGGAGGGGACTGAAGCTTTCTTT. Translated: CAGSSMEGTEAFF.

This clonotype was seen once. The V and J genes are TRBV7-9 and TRBJ1-1, with unresolved D. Deletions cut 5 bases from V and 6 bases from J, with 10 bases between. Germline V gives CDR1 SEHNR, CDR2 FQNEAQ (reference sequence). This CDR3 region has 12 residues. The CDR3 protein is CASSLNWAEAFF. As DNA, the CDR3 is TGTGCCAGCAGCCTCAACTGGGCTGAAGCTTTCTTT.

As for this clonotype: A much bigger clone sits one base away, suggesting this may be a read error. The genes are TRBV6-4 and TRBJ2-2, with D perhaps matching TRBD2 (5 bases). The germline V gene has CDR1 MRHNA and CDR2 SNTAGT. CDR3 length: 14 residues. Deletions cut 3 bases from V and 3 bases from J, with 8 bases between. Here the CDR3 DNA reads TGTGCCAGCAGTGAGTGGCGGGACACCGGGGAGCTGTTTTTT. It translates to CASSEWRDTGELFF.

This clonotype has ten or more counts. The chain recombines TRBV7-6 with TRBJ2-7; TRBD1 matches at 8 bases. The CDR3 totals 16 residues. Trimming took 2 bases from V and 5 from J; bases not matched to a gene: 11. Germline V CDR1 and CDR2: SGHVS, FNYEAQ. CDR3 protein: CASSLRLTGAGDEQYF. CDR3 sequence (DNA): TGTGCCAGCAGCTTACGTCTGACAGGGGCTGGAGACGAGCAGTACTTC.

The J gene is TRBJ1-2, the V gene TRBV28; D is uncertain. Trimming cost V 4 bases and J 9 bases, with 21 bases left between them. This CDR3 has 15 residues. From germline, CDR1 is MDHEN and CDR2 SYDVKM. In nucleotides, the CDR3 is TGTGCCAGCAGTTCCAACAGTAAGGTGGCTATGAGCTACACCTTC. Encoded protein: CASSSNSKVAMSYTF.